This T cell receptor beta chain was captured by sequencing in a study of blood T cell repertoires in COVID-19. Across the whole study: Sites in the United States, Italy and Spain provided acute and convalescent COVID-19 samples.

Original processing notes: Amplification of reference gene primers was used by the study to estimate nucleated cell counts. The repertoire was sequenced with immunoSEQ multiplex PCR; TCRdb's copy has only in-frame clones and lacks some. That table gives V, J and clone size, and the DNA gave D and trimming. The profile shows about 290,000 clones, around nine tenths of them singletons. CDR1 is KGHSH, CDR2 LQKENI, per germline. The CDR3 extends over 13 amino acids. V gave up 4 bases and J gave up 2 bases, with 8 bases separating them. Study members were between about 18 and 90 years old and lived in roughly 24 US regions.

This receptor was taken from a woman in her thirties or forties who had recovered from COVID-19. V usage is TRBV18 and J usage is TRBJ1-1; no clear D. The specimen sequenced was PBMCs or T cells enriched from blood (not recorded which). CDR3 loop: CASSQTANTEAFF. Here the CDR3 DNA reads TGTGCCAGCTCACAAACAGCTAACACTGAAGCTTTCTTT.